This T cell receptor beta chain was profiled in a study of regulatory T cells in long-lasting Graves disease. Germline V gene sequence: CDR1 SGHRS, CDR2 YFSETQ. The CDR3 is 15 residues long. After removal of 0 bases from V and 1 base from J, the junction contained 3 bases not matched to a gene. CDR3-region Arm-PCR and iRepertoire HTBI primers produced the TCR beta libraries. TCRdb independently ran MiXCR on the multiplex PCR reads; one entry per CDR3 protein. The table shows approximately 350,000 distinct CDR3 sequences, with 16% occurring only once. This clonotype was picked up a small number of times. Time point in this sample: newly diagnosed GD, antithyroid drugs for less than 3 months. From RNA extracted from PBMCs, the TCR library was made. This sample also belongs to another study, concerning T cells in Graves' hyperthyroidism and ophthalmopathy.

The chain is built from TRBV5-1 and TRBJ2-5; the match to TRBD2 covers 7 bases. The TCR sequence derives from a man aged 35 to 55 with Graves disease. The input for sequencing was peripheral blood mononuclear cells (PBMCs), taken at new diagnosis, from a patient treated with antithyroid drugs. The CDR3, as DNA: TGCGCCAGCAGCTTGGAGCCTAGCGGCCAAGAGACCCAGTACTTC. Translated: CASSLEPSGQETQYF.